Detailed here is one T cell receptor (beta chain). Its antigen is still unknown. The data belong to a study of T cell repertoires in cytomegalovirus infection. Study context: In public TCR beta signatures, there were indications of both CMV infection and matching HLA type.

Trimming pared 8 bases from V and 0 bases from J, leaving 7 bases between. The length of the CDR3 is 12 residues. Germline V lookup: CDR1 MNHEY, CDR2 SVGAGI. Regarding the study as a whole: The study identified carriers of CMV plus the relevant HLA from cumulative public TCR beta family frequency.

TCRdb re-called the reads through MiXCR, storing one row per CDR3 protein. The data hold 900,000 to 950,000 distinct CDR3 sequences, with approximately 33% observed a single time. Sequences were derived from cultured CD8+ T cells from PBMCs, sampled from culture after CMV antigen stimulation. This TCR derives from a human donor in good health (CMV status not recorded). Some clones in this sample may be carry-over from other donors' samples. V and J are TRBV6-5 and TRBJ1-1, with D unresolved. CDR3 protein: CASATLNTEAFF. In DNA, the CDR3 is TGTGCCAGCGCGACACTGAACACTGAAGCTTTCTTT.